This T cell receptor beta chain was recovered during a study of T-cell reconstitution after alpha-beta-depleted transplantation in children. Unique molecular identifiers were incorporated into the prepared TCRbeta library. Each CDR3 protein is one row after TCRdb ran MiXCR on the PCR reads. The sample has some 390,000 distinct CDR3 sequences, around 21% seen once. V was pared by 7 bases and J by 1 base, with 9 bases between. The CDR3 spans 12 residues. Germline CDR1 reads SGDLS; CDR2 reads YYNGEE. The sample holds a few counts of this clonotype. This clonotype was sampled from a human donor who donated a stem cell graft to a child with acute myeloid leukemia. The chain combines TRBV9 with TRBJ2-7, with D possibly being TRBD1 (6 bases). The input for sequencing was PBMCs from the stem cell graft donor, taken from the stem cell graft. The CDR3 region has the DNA TGTGCCAGCGGACAGAATTCCTACGAGCAGTACTTC. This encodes CASGQNSYEQYF.